One sample yielded the 17 T cell receptor beta chains listed below, sequenced in a study of CD8 T cells in ankylosing spondylitis. Study results and caveats: Blood of patients with ankylosing spondylitis appeared to be characterized by a TCR beta motif of about 8 highly homologous variants.

These receptors are not linked to any known antigen. Via MiXCR, TCRdb re-called the 5' RACE reads, giving one row per CDR3 protein. The sample yields some 700,000 distinct CDR3 sequences, 15% to 20% seen once. Input material: blood, either unsorted or a sorted T cell fraction (not recorded which). Receptors originate from a male donor with ankylosing spondylitis.

As concerns this clonotype: A much larger clone lies a single base off, so this may be a read error. The chain joins TRBV7-8 to TRBJ2-5; D uncertain. CDR1 is SGHVS and CDR2 is FQNEAQ in the germline V gene. CDR3 length equals 12 residues. Trimming stripped 2 bases from V and 3 bases from J, with 4 bases between. The DNA for the CDR3 is TGTGCCAGCAGCTTACCCAAAGAGACCCAGTACTTC. Its translation: CASSLPKETQYF.

The CDR3 region has the DNA TGCGCCAGCAGCCAAGATAGGACGTTCTCTGGAAACACCATATATTTT. This sequence encodes CASSQDRTFSGNTIYF. The rearrangement uses TRBV4-3 and TRBJ1-3; D is uncertain. Per the germline V gene, CDR1 is LGHNA and CDR2 is YSLEER. Trimming stripped 0 bases from V and 0 bases from J, with 9 bases between. The CDR3 sequence is 16 residues long.

V and J are TRBV20-1 and TRBJ1-1, with 9 bases matching TRBD1. After removal of 0 bases from V and 0 bases from J, the junction contained 8 bases not matched to a gene. Germline V gives CDR1 DFQATT, CDR2 SNEGSKA (reference sequence). CDR3 length: 17 residues. The CDR3 is CSARDPGQGFLNTEAFF. CDR3 bases: TGCAGTGCTAGAGATCCGGGACAGGGCTTCCTGAACACTGAAGCTTTCTTT.

The chain employs TRBV2 and TRBJ2-5, with D unresolved. The CDR3 totals 14 residues. The ends were cut back, 9 bases at V and 3 bases at J, with 17 bases in the middle. Germline assignment: CDR1 SNHLY and CDR2 FYNNEI. CDR3 sequence reads: CASNGPVAKETQYF. The CDR3 DNA follows: TGTGCCAGTAACGGCCCGGTGGCGAAAGAGACCCAGTACTTC.

This clonotype came up a few times. The chain links TRBV7-2 to TRBJ2-7; 13 bases line up with TRBD2. Germline CDR1 is SGHTA and CDR2 is FQGNSA. J was trimmed by 4 bases and V by 5 bases; bases with no gene match: 8. The CDR3 runs 16 residues. CDR3 DNA sequence: TGTGCCAGCAGCCTTAGGTGGACTAGCGGGAGTTACGAGCAGTACTTC. Protein: CASSLRWTSGSYEQYF.

The genes are TRBV27 and TRBJ1-2, with 8 nucleotides matching TRBD1. V lost 8 bases, J lost 6 bases, and 5 bases stayed unmatched. The CDR3 loop spans 12 amino acids. CDR1 and CDR2 from the germline V gene are MNHEY and SMNVEV (reference sequence). CDR3 in DNA: TGTGCCAGCGGAGCAGGGGGCCATGGCTACACCTTC. This gives the protein CASGAGGHGYTF.

This clonotype was found a few times. V and J are TRBV27 and TRBJ2-5, with TRBD2 matching 12 bases. J was trimmed by 3 bases and V by 7 bases; bases with no gene match: 9. The CDR3 is 16 residues long. Germline-derived CDR1 and CDR2 are MNHEY and SMNVEV (reference sequence). Here the CDR3 DNA reads TGTGCCAGCATGAGATTACTAGCGGGGGGTAAAGAGACCCAGTACTTC. Its translation: CASMRLLAGGKETQYF.

This clonotype has just a few counts. The chain has TRBV12-5 and TRBJ2-1, with D perhaps TRBD1 (6 bases). This CDR3 has 17 amino acids. V gave up 5 bases and J gave up 8 bases, with 25 bases separating them. Per germline, CDR1 LGHNT and CDR2 FRNRAP. In DNA, the CDR3 is TGTGCTAGTGGTCACCCTCAGGGGAAAGGCAGAAGGGATGAGCAGTTCTTC. It translates to CASGHPQGKGRRDEQFF.

The table lists this clonotype with many counts. This sequence joins TRBV20-1 and TRBJ2-1, with 10 bases that match TRBD1. Germline V gene sequence: CDR1 DFQATT, CDR2 SNEGSKA (reference sequence). The V gene end was trimmed by 7 bases and the J gene end by 5 bases; junction bases not matched to a gene: 8. The CDR3 has 14 residues. This CDR3 is CSEKGQGRDNEQFF. Here the CDR3 DNA reads TGCAGTGAAAAGGGACAGGGGAGAGACAATGAGCAGTTCTTC.

This clonotype was recorded at least ten times. The chain couples TRBV2 to TRBJ2-1; D ambiguous. Trimming pared 4 bases from V and 5 bases from J, leaving 9 bases between. Germline CDR1 reads SNHLY; CDR2 reads FYNNEI. CDR3 length equals 13 residues. CDR3 region: CASSVWQNNEQFF. CDR3 coding DNA: TGTGCCAGCAGTGTGTGGCAGAACAATGAGCAGTTCTTC.

The chain is built from TRBV10-3 and TRBJ2-3; D unclear. Germline V gives CDR1 ENHRY, CDR2 SYGVKD. V dropped 2 bases and J dropped 2 bases, with 11 bases sitting between them. This CDR3 has 15 amino acids. The CDR3 DNA follows: TGTGCCATCAGTGAGGAGCGAGGCCCCACAGATACGCAGTATTTT. It translates to CAISEERGPTDTQYF.

The chain carries TRBV2 and TRBJ2-1; 9 bases agree with TRBD2. V lost 6 bases, J lost 0 bases, and 6 bases stayed unmatched. The CDR3 runs 16 residues. CDR1 and CDR2 from the germline V gene are SNHLY and FYNNEI. CDR3 sequence reads: CASSGLAPSSYNEQFF. The CDR3 DNA reads as TGTGCCAGCAGCGGACTAGCGCCGAGCTCCTACAATGAGCAGTTCTTC.

The rearrangement joins TRBV3-1 to TRBJ2-6; D not resolved. Germline-derived CDR1 and CDR2 are LGHDT and YNNKEL (reference sequence). The CDR3 covers 15 residues. Trimming left V 4 bases short and J 0 bases short, with 7 bases between. CDR3 coding DNA: TGTGCCAGCAGCCCCTACAGCTCTGGGGCCAACGTCCTGACTTTC. Encoded protein: CASSPYSSGANVLTF.

This sequence joins TRBV12-3 or TRBV12-4 and TRBJ2-3; D unresolved. The ends were cut back, 3 bases at V and 5 bases at J, with 12 bases in the middle. The CDR3 runs to 14 residues. CDR3 residues: CASSFGGVGDTQYF. The CDR3 DNA reads as TGTGCCAGCAGTTTCGGTGGGGTGGGAGATACGCAGTATTTT.

This clonotype turned up a few times. The V call is TRBV4-1, the J call TRBJ1-5, with 9 positions matching TRBD1. The CDR3 sequence is 15 residues long. With V trimmed by 4 bases and J by 7 bases, 8 bases remained unmatched. CDR1 is MGHRA and CDR2 is YSYEKL in the germline V gene. The CDR3 bases are TGCGCCAGCAGCCCAGAGGACAGGGGATGGCAGCCCCAGCATTTT. Translating it yields CASSPEDRGWQPQHF.

This clonotype was observed a handful of times. The genes are TRBV6-5 and TRBJ1-1; D not certain. CDR1 MNHEY and CDR2 SVGAGI come from the germline V gene. The CDR3 covers 15 residues. The V end was cut by 2 bases, the J end by 4 bases, with 14 bases between. The CDR3 spells CASSYGRGYSTEAFF. The CDR3 DNA is TGTGCCAGCAGTTACGGCCGAGGTTATAGCACTGAAGCTTTCTTT.

The chain couples TRBV6-1 to TRBJ2-7; no definite D call. CDR1 is MNHNS and CDR2 is SASEGT in the germline V gene. V lost 5 bases and J 7 bases, leaving 24 bases between the germline ends. This CDR3 comprises 16 residues. As DNA, the CDR3 is TGTGCCAGCAGTACCCGGGTGGTGGGTAACAACTTAGAGCAGTACTTC. Translated, it gives CASSTRVVGNNLEQYF.